Listed below are T cell receptor beta chains from one sample, sequenced in a study of early T cells in non-severe SARS-CoV-2 infection. Using its own MiXCR run on the 5' RACE reads, TCRdb lists one record per CDR3 protein. The sample lists about 27,000 distinct CDR3 sequences, about 5.1% seen once, with less than 4% in the top ten. The sequencing sample was made of whole blood. Every receptor here comes from an adult who was a healthcare worker with PCR-confirmed SARS-CoV-2 infection or an uninfected control (not recorded which). Both conserved end residues are part of each CDR3.

j_call | v_call | cdr3_aa
TRBJ1-2 | TRBV6-2/TRBV6-3 | CASRDRSVYGYTF
TRBJ1-2 | TRBV4-1 | CASSRGTHPLGTSGYTF
TRBJ1-2 | TRBV7-9 | CASSLVGGGYTF
TRBJ2-5 | TRBV6-5 | CASRPDREKQETQYF
TRBJ1-5 | TRBV21-1 | CASSKVRPGGNQPQHF
TRBJ2-1 | TRBV29-1 | CSVRQGVSNEQFF
TRBJ2-1 | TRBV12-3/TRBV12-4 | CASSSDRTSYNEQFF
TRBJ2-5 | TRBV9 | CASGGWNLPLGPQYF
TRBJ2-5 | TRBV11-2 | CASSPRPGPDPETQYF
TRBJ2-7 | TRBV19 | CASSIGTVAYEQYF
TRBJ2-2 | TRBV5-6 | CASSLGLNTGELFF